The entry below gives a single T cell receptor beta chain sequence along with its context. The antigen is unknown. TCR cDNA received a 3' ligated oligonucleotide that carried a UMI. Cells were not sorted; total RNA input targeted roughly 1 to 1000 ng. The source of the sample is a study of naive and memory T cell subsets. Findings of the study overall: Potentially, T cell activation and differentiation skew this RNA-based measurement.

Ligated cDNA underwent four rounds of PCR with nested alpha and beta constant region primers and SP2. Reverse transcription of blood and skin TCR RNA was primed at alpha and beta constant regions. TCRdb independently ran MiXCR on the 5' RACE reads; one entry per CDR3 protein. This table has tens of thousands of distinct CDR3 sequences, 8% appearing once. Per the germline V gene, CDR1 is MDHEN and CDR2 is SYDVKM. This CDR3 region has 14 residues. Trimming cost V 6 bases and J 4 bases, with 14 bases left between them. This receptor was identified in a female donor in good health. V is TRBV28 and J is TRBJ2-3; tentatively, D is TRBD1 or TRBD2 (5 bases each). The CDR3 DNA is TGTGCCAGCAGGACCTCTCGAGGGGCAGATACGCAGTATTTT. This gives the protein CASRTSRGADTQYF.